This TCR beta chain stems from a study of T cell repertoires in cytomegalovirus infection. General study points: The response measured ex vivo was dominated by TCR beta clonotypes (HLA-C-restricted and CMV-specific).

Of note for this clonotype: Its antigen remains unidentified.

TCRdb ran MiXCR on the reads and lists one entry per CDR3 protein. The sample yields roughly 730,000 distinct CDR3 sequences, roughly a third seen once. CDR1 is ENHRY and CDR2 is SYGVKD in the germline V gene. V was clipped by 0 bases and J by 5 bases, with 13 bases between them. This CDR3 has 15 amino acids. The gene calls are TRBV10-3 and TRBJ2-5; no reliable D call. The specimen comprised cultured PBMCs, sampled from culture after CMV antigen stimulation. This sequence originates from a human donor in good health (CMV status not recorded). Some clones in this sample may be carry-over from other donors' samples. Here the CDR3 reads CAISESTTEGETQYF. For the CDR3, the DNA is TGTGCCATCAGTGAGTCGACAACAGAAGGGGAGACCCAGTACTTC.